A single sample gave rise to the 32 T cell receptor beta chains below, sequenced in a study of T cell responses to AZD1222 COVID-19 vaccine (dated by TCRdb to the early 2020s). To prepare the library, the immunoSEQ multiplex PCR assay was applied. TCRdb holds this immuneACCESS table with in-frame rearrangements only. Some clones are missing; in checked studies, unresolved V genes explain under half, and the rest has no known cause. A total of approximately 110,000 clones appear in this sample, 89% of them only once. The leading ten clones occupy nearly 4.5% of the sample. The sample's time point, from its label and the paper: baseline before first vaccination. Sequencing used peripheral blood, obtained on day 0 of AZD1222 vaccination. Receptors originate from an adult in good health.

The rearrangement uses TRBV29-1 and TRBJ2-3, with TRBD2 identical over 8 bases. This CDR3 is 12 amino acids long. The V and J ends lost 5 bases and 5 bases, in that order; junction bases with no gene match: 3. Germline CDR1 is SQVTM and CDR2 is ANQGSEA. CDR3 sequence: CSVPRGGDTQYF. CDR3 in DNA: TGCAGCGTTCCCCGGGGGGGAGATACGCAGTATTTT.

This chain joins TRBV6-1 and TRBJ2-4; D uncertain. CDR1 and CDR2 from the germline V gene are MNHNS and SASEGT. The CDR3 spans 15 residues. The V and J ends lost 1 base and 6 bases respectively, with 13 bases between them. CDR3 loop: CASSEDVRQSNIQYF. The CDR3 nucleotides are TGTGCCAGCAGTGAAGATGTCAGACAATCAAACATTCAGTACTTC.

Worth noting for this clone: The junction departs from germline at one end; a sequencing error may be responsible. The V call is TRBV7-6, the J call TRBJ2-5; 9 positions match TRBD2. Per germline, CDR1 SGHVS and CDR2 FNYEAQ. This CDR3 is built from 14 residues. CDR3 sequence: CASSLAGTQETQYF. For the CDR3, the DNA is TGTGCCAGCAGCCTAGCGGGGACACAAGAGACCCAGTACTTC.

The genes are TRBV28 and TRBJ1-1; 7 bases are shared with TRBD1. The CDR3 runs to 16 residues. The germline V gene encodes CDR1 MDHEN and CDR2 SYDVKM. After removal of 4 bases from V and 4 bases from J, the junction contained 12 bases not matched to a gene. CDR3 region: CASSSYYTGDGTEAFF. The CDR3, as DNA: TGTGCCAGCAGTTCGTACTACACAGGGGACGGCACTGAAGCTTTCTTT. Complete variable domain (other parts from reference TRBV28 and TRBJ1-1): DVKVTQSSRYLVKRTGEKVFLECVQDMDHENMFWYRQDPGLGLRLIYFSYDVKMKEKGDIPEGYSVSREKKERFSLILESASTNQTSMYLCASSSYYTGDGTEAFFGQGTRLTVV.

This clone was recorded only once. The rearrangement links TRBV7-8 to TRBJ1-2, with 9 bases matching TRBD1. Trimming at V came to 3 bases and at J to 8 bases, leaving 7 bases not matched to a gene. CDR1 and CDR2 (germline): SGHVS, FQNEAQ. CDR3 length: 14 amino acids. CDR3 loop: CASSLGQGQRGYTF. CDR3 DNA sequence: TGTGCCAGCAGCTTGGGACAGGGACAACGGGGCTACACCTTC.

V usage is TRBV12-3 or TRBV12-4 and J usage is TRBJ2-1; the D gene is possibly TRBD2 (6 bases). V was cut by 3 bases and J by 9 bases, with 9 bases left in between. CDR3 length: 12 residues. In DNA, the CDR3 is TGTGCCAGCAGTTTGGGGCGGGGTGAGCAGTTCTTC. This codes for CASSLGRGEQFF.

This clone was recorded only once. This sequence joins TRBV10-3 and TRBJ1-5, with D perhaps TRBD1 (5 bases). Germline V gives CDR1 ENHRY, CDR2 SYGVKD. V was trimmed by 0 bases and J by 6 bases, leaving 18 bases between them. This CDR3 region has 17 residues. CDR3 sequence (DNA): TGTGCCATCAGTGAGTCGAAGATGGAGGGGCGGCGTCAGCCCCAGCATTTT. Residues: CAISESKMEGRRQPQHF.

The gene calls are TRBV5-8 and TRBJ1-1; 8 nucleotides line up with TRBD1. The CDR3 contains 15 residues. Germline CDR1 reads SGHTS; CDR2 reads YDEGEE. The V gene end was trimmed by 1 base and the J gene end by 1 base; junction bases not matched to a gene: 3. This CDR3 is CASSLYGTGNTEAFF. The CDR3 bases are TGTGCCAGCAGCTTGTATGGGACAGGGAACACTGAAGCTTTCTTT.

This rearrangement joins TRBV5-4 to TRBJ2-4; a weak D match, TRBD1 (6 bases). The germline V and J ends were trimmed by 4 bases and 2 bases, with 13 bases remaining between them. Germline CDR1 reads SGHNT; CDR2 reads YYREEE (reference sequence). The CDR3 is made up of 15 amino acids. The CDR3 DNA follows: TGTGCCAGCAGCGGACAGCACGGTTCCAAAAACATTCAGTACTTC. Amino acid sequence: CASSGQHGSKNIQYF.

This clone was observed a single time. V and J are TRBV10-3 and TRBJ2-7, with TRBD1 matching 9 bases. The CDR3 covers 14 residues. Germline V gives CDR1 ENHRY, CDR2 SYGVKD. With V trimmed by 6 bases and J by 4 bases, 7 bases remained unmatched. As DNA, the CDR3 is TGTGCCATCAGCGGCCGGGACAGGGAATACGAGCAGTACTTC. Residues: CAISGRDREYEQYF.

The chain has TRBV7-9 and TRBJ2-7; a weak D match, TRBD1 (7 bases). V gave up 5 bases and J gave up 2 bases, with 16 bases separating them. Germline V lookup: CDR1 SEHNR, CDR2 FQNEAQ (reference sequence). CDR3 length equals 15 residues. The CDR3, as DNA: TGTGCCAGCAGCGCTGGTTGGAGGGGGCCCTACGAGCAGTACTTC. It translates to CASSAGWRGPYEQYF.

This chain uses TRBV27 with TRBJ2-1; D perhaps matches TRBD2 (7 bases). This CDR3 has 12 amino acids. Germline V lookup: CDR1 MNHEY, CDR2 SMNVEV (reference sequence). V shed 4 bases and J shed 9 bases, with 10 bases lying between them. The CDR3 nucleotides read TGTGCCAGCAGTTCAGGGGAGGGTGAGCAGTTCTTC. Amino acids: CASSSGEGEQFF.

This clone has only a few counts. The chain carries TRBV19 and TRBJ1-2; no clear D. The CDR3 runs 11 residues. The V gene's germline CDR1 is LNHDA and CDR2 SQIVND (reference sequence). The V and J ends lost 8 bases and 5 bases respectively, with 9 bases between them. CDR3: CASADGYGYTF. DNA of the CDR3: TGTGCCAGTGCTGATGGGTATGGCTACACCTTC.

The chain joins TRBV7-9 to TRBJ2-5; D is uncertain. The CDR3 is 12 residues long. V was trimmed by 5 bases and J by 2 bases, leaving 6 bases between them. CDR1 is SEHNR and CDR2 is FQNEAQ in the germline V gene (reference sequence). DNA of the CDR3: TGTGCCAGCAGCCCAAGTCAAGAGACCCAGTACTTC. Protein sequence: CASSPSQETQYF.

V and J are TRBV28 and TRBJ1-1, with a possible D match to TRBD1 (5 bases). The CDR3 runs 15 residues. V was shortened by 6 bases and J by 3 bases, with 17 bases between the two germline ends. The germline CDR1 and CDR2 sequences are MDHEN and SYDVKM. The CDR3 DNA is TGTGCCAGCAGCCCCCCCACAGGCCGACACACTGAAGCTTTCTTT. Translation gives CASSPPTGRHTEAFF.

This clone was found a few times. The rearrangement uses TRBV10-3 and TRBJ2-7; TRBD2 agrees at 8 bases. The ends lost 7 bases at V and 3 bases at J; junction bases unmatched: 5. This CDR3 comprises 13 residues. CDR1 is ENHRY, CDR2 SYGVKD, per germline. CDR3 residues: CAIKREGLYEQYF. The CDR3 bases are TGTGCCATCAAACGGGAGGGCCTCTACGAGCAGTACTTC.

This clone was seen a single time. The chain employs TRBV5-1 and TRBJ2-2; 9 bases agree with TRBD2. Germline V gives CDR1 SGHRS, CDR2 YFSETQ. V lost 6 bases and J lost 6; bases outside the gene matches: 6. The CDR3 contains 14 residues. The CDR3, as DNA: TGCGCCAGCATGCTAGCGGGGACCGCCGGGGAGCTGTTTTTT. This gives the protein CASMLAGTAGELFF.

The chain links TRBV5-1 to TRBJ1-5; D not certain. V lost 1 base and J 7 bases, leaving 12 bases between the germline ends. The CDR3 sequence is 14 residues long. The germline gives CDR1 SGHRS, CDR2 YFSETQ. The CDR3 coding sequence is TGCGCCAGCAGCTTGAACGTGGGCGGGCAGCCCCAGCATTTT. Its protein product is CASSLNVGGQPQHF. Combining the CDR3 with reference TRBV5-1 and TRBJ1-5 gives the whole variable domain KAGVTQTPRYLIKTRGQQVTLSCSPISGHRSVSWYQQTPGQGLQFLFEYFSETQRNKGNFPGRFSGRQFSNSRSEMNVSTLELGDSALYLCASSLNVGGQPQHFGDGTRLSIL.

The table lists this clone with a count of one. The V and J genes are TRBV29-1 and TRBJ2-2; unclear D gene. The CDR3 spans 14 residues. Per the germline V gene, CDR1 is SQVTM and CDR2 is ANQGSEA. V lost 7 bases and J lost 6, with 18 bases in between. CDR3 nucleotide sequence: TGCAGCGCCGCAGTTAATCCGAAGCCCGGGGAGCTGTTTTTT. It codes for CSAAVNPKPGELFF.

The chain joins TRBV4-1 to TRBJ2-1; 8 bases fit TRBD2. J lost 12 bases, V lost 0 bases, and 16 bases had no gene match. The CDR3 spans 17 residues. CDR1 and CDR2 (germline): MGHRA, YSYEKL. CDR3 bases: TGCGCCAGCAGCCAAGAAAGGTGGCTCGGGAGGGCCGGGGGGCAGTTCTTC. This gives the protein CASSQERWLGRAGGQFF.

The chain couples TRBV5-6 to TRBJ2-7; 7 bases fit TRBD1. The CDR3 consists of 14 residues. V was clipped by 4 bases and J by 2 bases; unmatched bases: 6. Germline assignment: CDR1 SGHDT and CDR2 YYEEEE. The CDR3 sequence is CASSATGVTYEQYF. In DNA form, the CDR3 reads TGTGCCAGCAGCGCTACAGGGGTTACCTACGAGCAGTACTTC.

The V gene is TRBV4-1, the J gene TRBJ2-5; maybe TRBD2 (6 bases). Per the germline V gene, CDR1 is MGHRA and CDR2 is YSYEKL. V dropped 4 bases and J dropped 3 bases, with 12 bases sitting between them. The CDR3 totals 14 residues. The CDR3 here is CASSPGGLEETQYF. In DNA, the CDR3 is TGCGCCAGCAGCCCCGGGGGTCTGGAAGAGACCCAGTACTTC.

CDR3 bases: TGCGCCAGCAGCCCAGGGGGCGCGAGTCATGGCTACACCTTC. Amino acid sequence: CASSPGGASHGYTF. This chain links TRBV5-1 with TRBJ1-2, with 8 bases identical to TRBD1. Germline loops: CDR1 SGHRS, CDR2 YFSETQ. Trimming took 4 bases from V and 6 from J; bases not matched to a gene: 8. The CDR3 is made up of 14 amino acids.

The chain uses TRBV6-5 and TRBJ2-7; D is undetermined. The CDR3 loop spans 13 amino acids. Trimming pared 8 bases from V and 3 bases from J, leaving 14 bases between. Per germline, CDR1 MNHEY and CDR2 SVGAGI. The CDR3 loop is CASASNPSYEQYF. CDR3 DNA: TGTGCCAGCGCCAGCAATCCGAGCTACGAGCAGTACTTC.

This sequence joins TRBV10-3 and TRBJ1-5; D is uncertain. The CDR3 totals 12 residues. Germline values: CDR1 ENHRY, CDR2 SYGVKD. V was shortened by 2 bases and J by 4 bases, with 3 bases between the two germline ends. The CDR3 DNA reads TGTGCCATCAGTGAGGGGAATCAGCCCCAGCATTTT. Its translation is CAISEGNQPQHF.

This clone was seen just once. The chain recombines TRBV2 with TRBJ2-7, with D possibly being TRBD1 (6 bases). V was clipped by 4 bases and J by 2 bases, with 12 bases between them. The germline CDR1 and CDR2 sequences are SNHLY and FYNNEI. This CDR3 is 14 amino acids long. This CDR3 is CASSVRDTAYEQYF. As DNA, the CDR3 is TGTGCCAGCAGTGTTAGGGACACAGCCTACGAGCAGTACTTC.

The chain uses TRBV2 and TRBJ1-5, with 8 bases lining up with TRBD1. Germline CDR1 and CDR2: SNHLY and FYNNEI. The CDR3 runs 12 residues. Germline trimming cut 4 bases from V and 11 bases from J; bases unmatched to any gene: 4. CDR3 protein: CASSAGGRTQHF. The CDR3 nucleotides read TGTGCCAGCAGTGCAGGGGGCAGGACCCAGCATTTT.

The rearrangement links TRBV7-7 to TRBJ2-1, with TRBD2 as a possible D gene (6 bases). V was trimmed by 0 bases and J by 0 bases, leaving 9 bases between them. The CDR3 extends over 16 amino acids. Germline CDR1 SSHAT, CDR2 FNYEAQ (reference sequence). The DNA of the CDR3 is TGTGCCAGCAGCTTAGCCGCGGGGAGCTCCTACAATGAGCAGTTCTTC. This gives the protein CASSLAAGSSYNEQFF.

V gene TRBV12-3 or TRBV12-4 combines with J gene TRBJ1-2, with D uncertain. Deletions cut 3 bases from V and 10 bases from J, with 12 bases between. This CDR3 contains 12 residues. CDR3 in DNA: TGTGCCAGCAGTTTTTCGGACTCCATCTACACCTTC. Translation: CASSFSDSIYTF.

V and J are TRBV19 and TRBJ2-6; TRBD2 is a possible D gene (5 bases). V gave up 3 bases and J gave up 2 bases, with 11 bases separating them. CDR1 LNHDA and CDR2 SQIVND come from the germline V gene (reference sequence). The CDR3 extends over 16 amino acids. CDR3 nucleotide sequence: TGTGCCAGTAGTATCTTTCTGGGAGCTGGGGCCAACGTCCTGACTTTC. This gives the protein CASSIFLGAGANVLTF.

V and J are TRBV12-3 or TRBV12-4 and TRBJ1-2; the D is unclear. Trimming shortened V by 1 base and J by 8 bases, and 11 bases separated the two germline ends. The CDR3 sequence is 13 residues long. The CDR3 loop is CASSLDRQWGYTF. The CDR3 DNA reads TGTGCCAGCAGTTTAGATCGTCAATGGGGCTACACCTTC.

This rearrangement joins TRBV25-1 to TRBJ2-3; D is perhaps TRBD2 (6 bases). The CDR3 has 17 amino acids. Germline CDR1 MGHDK, CDR2 SYGVNS. Between the trimmed V and J ends, which lost 0 bases and 1 base, there was a span of 14 bases. The CDR3 region is CASSEYLGSGRTDTQYF. DNA for the CDR3: TGTGCCAGCAGTGAATATCTGGGTAGCGGACGCACAGATACGCAGTATTTT.